Listed here are 7 T cell receptor beta chains from one sample, sequenced in a study of T cell changes during pregnancy in multiple sclerosis. Sequenced by immunoSEQ multiplex PCR; TCRdb stores in-frame clones only, minus some. The sample includes some 87,000 clones, around 94% of them seen just once. This specimen consisted of peripheral blood, obtained in the first trimester of pregnancy. The receptors originated from a female donor with multiple sclerosis, enrolled in a pregnancy study.

V usage is TRBV9 and J usage is TRBJ1-2; TRBD1 agrees at 7 bases. Per germline, CDR1 SGDLS and CDR2 YYNGEE. V lost 0 bases to trimming and J lost 4 bases; unmatched junction nucleotides: 6. The CDR3 length is 15 residues. CDR3 sequence (DNA): TGTGCCAGCAGCGTAGTACCGGGACAGACCTATGGCTACACCTTC. It translates to CASSVVPGQTYGYTF. The full variable domain, its missing parts supplied by reference TRBV9 and TRBJ1-2, is DSGVTQTPKHLITATGQRVTLRCSPRSGDLSVYWYQQSLDQGLQFLIQYYNGEERAKGNILERFSAQQFPDLHSELNLSSLELGDSALYFCASSVVPGQTYGYTFGSGTRLTVV.

The chain uses TRBV30 and TRBJ1-1; TRBD1 is a possible D gene (6 bases). The CDR3 has 15 amino acids. Trimming removed 2 bases from V and 7 bases from J, with 20 bases in between. Per germline, CDR1 GTSNPN and CDR2 SVGIG (reference sequence). For the CDR3, the DNA is TGTGCCTGGAGTCTCCCAGGGGTGCGGAAGAATGAAGCTTTCTTT. Encoded protein: CAWSLPGVRKNEAFF.

The chain uses TRBV4-3 and TRBJ2-3; unclear D gene. This CDR3 is 14 amino acids long. V shed 2 bases and J shed 11 bases, with 17 bases lying between them. Germline V gene data show CDR1 as LGHNA and CDR2 as YSLEER. The CDR3 protein is CASSQSGEAGEQYF. The CDR3 nucleotides read TGCGCCAGCAGCCAATCCGGCGAGGCTGGCGAGCAGTATTTT.

V usage is TRBV5-4 and J usage is TRBJ2-7; TRBD2 matches at 7 bases. The germline gives CDR1 SGHNT, CDR2 YYREEE (reference sequence). Trimming took 1 base from V and 5 from J; bases not matched to a gene: 15. CDR3 length: 17 residues. This chain's CDR3 is CASSLPSGASDLHEQYF. CDR3 DNA sequence: TGTGCCAGCAGCTTGCCTAGCGGAGCGTCGGATCTCCACGAGCAGTACTTC.

This sequence joins TRBV20-1 and TRBJ1-2; D gene ambiguous. This CDR3 comprises 10 residues. Germline V gene data show CDR1 as DFQATT and CDR2 as SNEGSKA (reference sequence). Trimming pared 3 bases from V and 7 bases from J, leaving 6 bases between. CDR3 residues: CSASLGGYTF. CDR3 nucleotide sequence: TGCAGTGCTAGTCTCGGTGGCTACACCTTC.

CDR3 residues: CASSLRRSVGYTF. For the CDR3, the DNA is TGTGCCAGCAGCCTTCGGCGGTCTGTTGGCTACACCTTC. V gene TRBV13 combines with J gene TRBJ1-2; D remains ambiguous. Trimming cost V 5 bases and J 7 bases, with 14 bases left between them. Looked up from germline, CDR1 is PRHDT and CDR2 is FYEKMQ (reference sequence). The CDR3 consists of 13 residues. Full variable domain (outside the CDR3, taken from reference TRBV13 and TRBJ1-2): AAGVIQSPRHLIKEKRETATLKCYPIPRHDTVYWYQQGPGQDPQFLISFYEKMQSDKGSIPDRFSAQQFSDYHSELNMSSLELGDSALYFCASSLRRSVGYTFGSGTRLTVV.

V gene TRBV5-1 combines with J gene TRBJ2-3, with 7 nucleotides matching TRBD2. J lost 4 bases, V lost 5 bases, and 19 bases had no gene match. The CDR3 totals 18 residues. Germline CDR1 reads SGHRS; CDR2 reads YFSETQ. The CDR3 spells CASSRSGRLATNPDTQYF. Written as DNA, the CDR3 is TGCGCCAGCAGTCGCTCCGGCAGACTAGCCACCAATCCAGATACGCAGTATTTT.